The clone carrying this T cell receptor (beta chain) has a handful of counts. TCRdb re-analysed the reads in MiXCR, keeping a single row per CDR3 protein. The repertoire has about 310,000 distinct CDR3 sequences, around 10% of them found once; the top ten carry approximately 2.3%. This record comes from a study of T cell repertoires in cytomegalovirus infection. At the level of the study: TCR beta signatures that were public indicated CMV infection and matching HLA type.

Germline-derived CDR1 and CDR2 are MGHRA and YSYEKL. The CDR3 has 15 residues. The ends were cut back, 3 bases at V and 8 bases at J, with 17 bases in the middle. The chain recombines TRBV4-1 with TRBJ2-1, with D unresolved. The source material was PBMCs. This TCR was sampled from a human donor in good health (CMV status not recorded). Some clones in this sample may be carry-over from other donors' samples. The CDR3 nucleotides are TGCGCCAGCAGCCAGGGATGGTCTGCGAGCGATGAGCAGTTCTTC. This translates into CASSQGWSASDEQFF.